Sequencing of this T cell receptor beta chain was carried out in a study of cytomegalovirus exposure and HLA in healthy donors. V lost 5 bases, J lost 5 bases, and 5 bases stayed unmatched. In germline, CDR1 is MNHEY, CDR2 SVGAGI. This CDR3 spans 15 amino acids. The data were produced by immunoSEQ multiplex PCR, yet TCRdb's version contains in-frame clones alone and is incomplete. The repertoire has 250,000 to 400,000 clones, roughly 90% of them found once; the top ten carry over 0.9%. The gene calls are TRBV6-5 and TRBJ2-2, with 10 bases that match TRBD2. The source of this sequence is a man aged 30 to 39 in good health and CMV-seronegative. Sequencing was done on a sample of PBMCs. CDR3 sequence: CASSRAGGRTGELFF. CDR3 sequence (DNA): TGTGCCAGCAGTAGAGCGGGGGGGCGAACCGGGGAGCTGTTTTTT.